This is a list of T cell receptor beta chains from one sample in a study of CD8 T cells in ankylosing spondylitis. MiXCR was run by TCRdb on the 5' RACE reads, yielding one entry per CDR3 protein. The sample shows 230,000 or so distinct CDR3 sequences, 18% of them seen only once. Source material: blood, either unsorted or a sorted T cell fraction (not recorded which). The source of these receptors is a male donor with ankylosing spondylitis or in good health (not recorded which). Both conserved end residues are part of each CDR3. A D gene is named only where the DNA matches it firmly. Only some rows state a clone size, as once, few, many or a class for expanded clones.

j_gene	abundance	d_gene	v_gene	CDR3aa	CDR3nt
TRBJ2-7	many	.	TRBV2	CASSVSGLGTYEQYF	TGTGCCAGCAGTGTTTCAGGGTTGGGGACCTACGAGCAGTACTTC
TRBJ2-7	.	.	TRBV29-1	CSVESTSGPYEQYF	TGCAGCGTTGAATCCACTTCGGGCCCCTACGAGCAGTACTTC
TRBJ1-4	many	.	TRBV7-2	CASSLWGSNEKLFF	TGTGCCAGCAGTCTCTGGGGTAGTAATGAAAAACTGTTTTTT
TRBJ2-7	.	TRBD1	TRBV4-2	CASSQTTGQGTDEQYF	TGTGCCAGCAGCCAAACCACGGGACAGGGCACCGACGAGCAGTACTTC
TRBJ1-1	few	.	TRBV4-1	CASSQWATPNTEAFF	TGCGCCAGCAGCCAATGGGCCACGCCGAACACTGAAGCTTTCTTT
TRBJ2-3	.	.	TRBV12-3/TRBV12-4	CASSLGTHLTDTQYF	TGTGCCAGCAGTTTAGGGACACACCTCACAGATACGCAGTATTTT
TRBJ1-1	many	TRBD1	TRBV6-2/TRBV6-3	CASSGTGGLRSHEAFF	TGTGCCAGCAGTGGGACAGGGGGTCTCCGGTCGCATGAAGCTTTCTTT
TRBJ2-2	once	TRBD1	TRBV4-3	CASSHPGQGDTGELFF	TGCGCCAGCAGCCATCCCGGACAGGGGGACACCGGGGAGCTGTTTTTT
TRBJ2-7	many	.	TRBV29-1	CSARDGTYEQYF	TGCAGCGCCCGGGACGGAACCTACGAGCAGTACTTC
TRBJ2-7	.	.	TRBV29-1	CSVERDDYEQYF	TGCAGCGTTGAGCGGGACGACTACGAGCAGTACTTC
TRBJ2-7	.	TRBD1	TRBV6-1	CASRGGQGASEQYF	TGTGCCAGCAGGGGGGGTCAGGGGGCTTCCGAGCAGTACTTC
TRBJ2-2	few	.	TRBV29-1	CSVPEDTGELFF	TGCAGCGTTCCGGAGGACACCGGGGAGCTGTTTTTT
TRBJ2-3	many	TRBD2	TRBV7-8	CASSLPGGSTDTQYF	TGTGCCAGCAGCCTGCCGGGAGGCAGCACAGATACGCAGTATTTT
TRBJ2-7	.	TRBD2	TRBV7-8	CASSLVASGYEQYF	TGTGCCAGCAGCTTAGTAGCTAGCGGCTACGAGCAGTACTTC
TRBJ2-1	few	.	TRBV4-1	CASSQDRIEQFF	TGCGCCAGCAGCCAAGATCGAATTGAGCAGTTCTTC
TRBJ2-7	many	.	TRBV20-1	CSARGGQNYYEQYF	TGCAGTGCTAGGGGGGGACAAAATTACTACGAGCAGTACTTC
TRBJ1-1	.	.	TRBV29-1	CSVESWDPNTEAFF	TGCAGCGTTGAATCCTGGGACCCGAACACTGAAGCTTTCTTT
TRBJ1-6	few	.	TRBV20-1	CSARDMETGWNSPLHF	TGCAGTGCTAGAGATATGGAAACAGGGTGGAATTCACCCCTCCACTTT
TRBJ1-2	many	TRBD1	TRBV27	CASSQTGAYGYTF	TGTGCCAGCTCCCAAACAGGGGCTTATGGCTACACCTTC
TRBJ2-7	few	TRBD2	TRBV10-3	CAISEGLADYVEQYF	TGTGCCATCAGTGAGGGGCTAGCGGATTACGTCGAGCAGTACTTC
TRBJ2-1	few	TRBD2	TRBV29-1	CSVVGGVAGYNEQFF	TGCAGCGTTGTCGGCGGGGTAGCGGGATACAATGAGCAGTTCTTC
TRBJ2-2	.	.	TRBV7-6	CASSLDPRRFTGELFF	TGTGCCAGCAGCTTAGATCCCCGGCGATTCACCGGGGAGCTGTTTTTT
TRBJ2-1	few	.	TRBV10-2	CASSGSGFHEQFF	TGCGCCAGCAGTGGCTCAGGGTTCCATGAGCAGTTCTTC
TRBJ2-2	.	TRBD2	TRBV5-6	CASSHSGLASGELFF	TGTGCCAGCAGCCACTCGGGACTAGCGAGCGGGGAGCTGTTTTTT
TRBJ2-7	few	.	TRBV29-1	CSVEGDTYEQYF	TGCAGCGTTGAAGGTGATACCTACGAGCAGTACTTC
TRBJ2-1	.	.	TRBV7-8	CASSLGAGFYNEQFF	TGTGCCAGCAGCTTAGGGGCAGGGTTCTACAATGAGCAGTTCTTC
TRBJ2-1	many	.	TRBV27	CASRPNTGSSYNEQFF	TGTGCCAGCAGACCCAATACAGGGAGTTCCTACAATGAGCAGTTCTTC
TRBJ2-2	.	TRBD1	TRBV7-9	CASRGQDTNTGELFF	TGTGCCAGCAGGGGACAGGATACCAACACCGGGGAGCTGTTTTTT
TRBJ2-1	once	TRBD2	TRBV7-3	CASSPIAGATYNEQFF	TGTGCCAGCAGCCCCATAGCGGGAGCCACTTACAATGAGCAGTTCTTC
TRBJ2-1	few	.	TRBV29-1	CSVTWDRTYNEQFF	TGCAGCGTAACATGGGACCGCACCTACAATGAGCAGTTCTTC
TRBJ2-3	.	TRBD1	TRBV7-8	CASSLVGTGGGTDTQYF	TGTGCCAGCAGCTTAGTTGGGACAGGGGGAGGCACAGATACGCAGTATTTT
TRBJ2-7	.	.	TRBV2	CASGGDYSYEQYF	TGTGCCAGCGGAGGAGACTACTCCTACGAGCAGTACTTC
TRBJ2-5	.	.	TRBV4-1	CASSPSELVTQYF	TGCGCCAGCAGCCCATCAGAGCTTGTGACCCAGTACTTC
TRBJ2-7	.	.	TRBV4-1	CASSQVHSGPSYEQYF	TGCGCCAGCAGCCAAGTGCATAGCGGACCCTCCTACGAGCAGTACTTC
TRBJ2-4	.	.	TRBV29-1	CSVARPPFSSIQYF	TGCAGCGTTGCACGGCCTCCCTTCTCAAGCATTCAGTACTTC
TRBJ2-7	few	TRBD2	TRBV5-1	CASSLEGSGTPYEQYF	TGCGCCAGCAGCTTGGAGGGTAGCGGGACCCCGTACGAGCAGTACTTC
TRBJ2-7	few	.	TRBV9	CASSVAGAISDEQYF	TGTGCCAGCAGCGTAGCGGGAGCCATTTCCGACGAGCAGTACTTC
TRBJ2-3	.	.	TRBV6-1	CASRGGGTQYF	TGTGCCAGCAGGGGCGGTGGTACGCAGTATTTT
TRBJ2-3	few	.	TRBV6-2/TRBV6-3	CASSSPPLQAPDTQYF	TGTGCCAGCAGTTCCCCCCCCCTGCAGGCCCCAGATACGCAGTATTTT
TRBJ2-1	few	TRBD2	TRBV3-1	CASSQERLAGVHEQFF	TGTGCCAGCAGCCAAGAAAGGCTAGCGGGAGTCCATGAGCAGTTCTTC